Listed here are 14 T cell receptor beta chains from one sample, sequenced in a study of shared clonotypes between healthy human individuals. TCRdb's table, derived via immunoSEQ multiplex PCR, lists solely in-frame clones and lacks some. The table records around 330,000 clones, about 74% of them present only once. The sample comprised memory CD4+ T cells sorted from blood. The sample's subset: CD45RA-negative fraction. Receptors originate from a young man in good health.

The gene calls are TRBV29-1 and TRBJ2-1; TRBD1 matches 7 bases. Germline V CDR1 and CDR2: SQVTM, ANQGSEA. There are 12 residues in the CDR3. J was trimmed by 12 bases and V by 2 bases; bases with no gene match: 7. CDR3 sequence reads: CSVESPGQPQFF. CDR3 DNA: TGCAGCGTTGAATCCCCGGGACAGCCGCAGTTCTTC.

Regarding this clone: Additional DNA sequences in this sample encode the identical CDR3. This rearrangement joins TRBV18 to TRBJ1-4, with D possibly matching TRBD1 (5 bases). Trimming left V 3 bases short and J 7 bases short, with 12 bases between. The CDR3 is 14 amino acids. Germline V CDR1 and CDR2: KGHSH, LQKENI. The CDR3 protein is CASSPLGGTEKLFF. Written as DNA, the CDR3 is TGTGCCAGCTCACCCCTCGGGGGAACTGAAAAACTGTTTTTT.

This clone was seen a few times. In nucleotides, the CDR3 is TGTGCCAGCAGTTCGTCAGGTTGGACTGAAGCTTTCTTT. Its protein product is CASSSSGWTEAFF. This sequence joins TRBV6-6 and TRBJ1-1, with unresolved D. The CDR3 runs 13 residues. Per the germline V gene, CDR1 is MNHNY and CDR2 is SVGAGI (reference sequence). Trimming cost V 4 bases and J 5 bases, with 11 bases left between them.

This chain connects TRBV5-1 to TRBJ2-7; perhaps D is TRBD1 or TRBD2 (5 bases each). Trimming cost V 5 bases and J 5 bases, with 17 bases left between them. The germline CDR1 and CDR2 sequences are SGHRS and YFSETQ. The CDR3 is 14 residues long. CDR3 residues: CASSPRGAGHEQYF. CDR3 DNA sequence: TGCGCCAGCAGTCCGAGGGGCGCGGGCCACGAGCAGTACTTC.

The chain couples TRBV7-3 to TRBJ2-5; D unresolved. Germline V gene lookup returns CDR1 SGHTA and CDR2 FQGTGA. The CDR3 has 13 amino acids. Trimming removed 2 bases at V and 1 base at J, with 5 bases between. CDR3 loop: CASSLVPQETQYF. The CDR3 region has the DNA TGTGCCAGCAGCTTAGTCCCCCAAGAGACCCAGTACTTC.

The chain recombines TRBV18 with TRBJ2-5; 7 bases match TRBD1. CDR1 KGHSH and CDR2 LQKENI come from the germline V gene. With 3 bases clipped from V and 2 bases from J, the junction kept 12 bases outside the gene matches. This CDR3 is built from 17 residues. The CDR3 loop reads CASSPEHRGVGQETQYF. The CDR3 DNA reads TGTGCCAGCTCACCTGAGCACAGGGGAGTGGGACAAGAGACCCAGTACTTC.

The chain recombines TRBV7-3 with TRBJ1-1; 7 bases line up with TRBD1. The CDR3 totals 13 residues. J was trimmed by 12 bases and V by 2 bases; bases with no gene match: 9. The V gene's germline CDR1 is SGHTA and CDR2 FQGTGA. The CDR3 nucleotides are TGTGCCAGCAGCTTATTCGACAGGGCCGACTCTTTCTTT. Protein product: CASSLFDRADSFF.

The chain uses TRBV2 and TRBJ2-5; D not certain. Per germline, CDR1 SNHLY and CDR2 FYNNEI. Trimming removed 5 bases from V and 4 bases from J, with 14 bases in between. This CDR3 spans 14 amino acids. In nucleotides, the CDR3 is TGTGCCAGCAGTTCTGGACGGGTGGGAGAGACCCAGTACTTC. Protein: CASSSGRVGETQYF.

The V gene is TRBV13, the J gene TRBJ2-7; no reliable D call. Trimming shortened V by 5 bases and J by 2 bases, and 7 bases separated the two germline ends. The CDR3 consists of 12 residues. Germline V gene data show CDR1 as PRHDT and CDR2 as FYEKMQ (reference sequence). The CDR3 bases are TGTGCCAGCAGCCGAAGAACCTACGAGCAGTACTTC. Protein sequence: CASSRRTYEQYF.

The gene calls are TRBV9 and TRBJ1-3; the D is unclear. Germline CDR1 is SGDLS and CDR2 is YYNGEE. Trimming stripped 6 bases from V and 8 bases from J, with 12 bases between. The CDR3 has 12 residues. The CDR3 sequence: CASKSGEDTIYF. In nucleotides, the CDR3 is TGTGCCAGCAAATCGGGCGAAGACACCATATATTTT.

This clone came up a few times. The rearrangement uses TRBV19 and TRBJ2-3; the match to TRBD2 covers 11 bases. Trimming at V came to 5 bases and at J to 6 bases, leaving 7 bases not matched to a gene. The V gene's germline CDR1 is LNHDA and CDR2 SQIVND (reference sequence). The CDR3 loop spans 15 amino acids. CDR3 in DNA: TGTGCCAGTAGTTACCTAGCGGGAGGCGGCGATACGCAGTATTTT. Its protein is CASSYLAGGGDTQYF.

The CDR3 nucleotides read TGTGCCAGCAGGAGACAGGGCTCCTACGAGCAGTACTTC. Encoded protein: CASRRQGSYEQYF. This chain joins TRBV6-5 and TRBJ2-7; 7 nucleotides line up with TRBD1. The V gene's germline CDR1 is MNHEY and CDR2 SVGAGI. V lost 6 bases to trimming and J lost 0 bases; unmatched junction nucleotides: 2. This CDR3 has 13 residues.

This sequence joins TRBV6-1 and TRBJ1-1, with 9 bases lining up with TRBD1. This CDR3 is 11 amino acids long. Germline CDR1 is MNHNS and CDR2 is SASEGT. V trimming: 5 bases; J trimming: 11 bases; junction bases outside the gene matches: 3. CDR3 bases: TGTGCCAGCAGTCACGACAGGGGGGCTTTCTTT. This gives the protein CASSHDRGAFF.

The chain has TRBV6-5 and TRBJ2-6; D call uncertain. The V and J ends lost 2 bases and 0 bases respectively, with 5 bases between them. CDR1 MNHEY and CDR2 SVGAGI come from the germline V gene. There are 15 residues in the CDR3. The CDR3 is CASSYGLSGANVLTF. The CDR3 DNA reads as TGTGCCAGCAGTTACGGGCTCTCTGGGGCCAACGTCCTGACTTTC.